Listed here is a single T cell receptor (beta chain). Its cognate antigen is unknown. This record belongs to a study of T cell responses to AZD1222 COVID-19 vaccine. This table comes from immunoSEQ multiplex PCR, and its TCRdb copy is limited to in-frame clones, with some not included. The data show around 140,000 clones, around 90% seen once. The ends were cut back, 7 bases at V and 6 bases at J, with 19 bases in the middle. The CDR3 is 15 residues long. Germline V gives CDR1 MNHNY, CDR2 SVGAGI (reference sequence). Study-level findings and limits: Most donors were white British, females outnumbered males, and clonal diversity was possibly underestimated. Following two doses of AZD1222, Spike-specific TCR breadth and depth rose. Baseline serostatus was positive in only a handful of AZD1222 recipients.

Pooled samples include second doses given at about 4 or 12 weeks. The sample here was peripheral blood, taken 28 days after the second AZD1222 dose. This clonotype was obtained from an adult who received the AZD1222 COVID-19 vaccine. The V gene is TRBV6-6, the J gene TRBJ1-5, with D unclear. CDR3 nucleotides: TGTGCCAGCACCCAGTCGGTCTCAAGGCCTCAGCCCCAGCATTTT. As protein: CASTQSVSRPQPQHF.